Listed here are 21 T cell receptor beta chains from one sample, sequenced in a study of T cell repertoires in cytomegalovirus infection. The antigens these receptors bind are not known. Each CDR3 protein gets one entry after TCRdb re-called the reads with MiXCR. The table has about 480,000 distinct CDR3 sequences, about 33% seen once. Sequencing used cultured PBMCs, obtained from culture after CMV antigen stimulation. These receptors were collected from a human donor in good health (CMV status not recorded). Some clones in this sample may be carry-over from other donors' samples.

This chain joins TRBV7-2 and TRBJ2-5; unclear D gene. CDR1 and CDR2 from the germline V gene are SGHTA and FQGNSA. The V end was cut by 1 base, the J end by 2 bases, with 2 bases between. This CDR3 spans 12 amino acids. CDR3 sequence reads: CASSLEQETQYF. CDR3 nucleotide sequence: TGTGCCAGCAGCTTAGAACAAGAGACCCAGTACTTC.

The chain has TRBV20-1 and TRBJ2-1, with 8 bases matching TRBD2. J was trimmed by 0 bases and V by 3 bases; bases with no gene match: 7. The germline V gene has CDR1 DFQATT and CDR2 SNEGSKA (reference sequence). The CDR3 spans 16 residues. In DNA form, the CDR3 reads TGCAGTGCTAGGGTTTCCGGGACTAGCTCCTACAATGAGCAGTTCTTC. As protein: CSARVSGTSSYNEQFF.

This clonotype was counted between two and nine times. This chain joins TRBV12-3 or TRBV12-4 and TRBJ2-1; 10 bases fit TRBD2. The V segment lost 6 bases and the J segment 5 bases; nucleotides outside the gene matches: 10. This CDR3 is 16 amino acids long. CDR3 residues: CASRPSGRGYNNEQFF. The CDR3 DNA sequence: TGTGCCAGCAGACCGAGCGGGAGGGGGTACAACAATGAGCAGTTCTTC.

The chain combines TRBV11-2 with TRBJ2-1; D is undetermined. The CDR3 is made up of 14 amino acids. Germline V lookup: CDR1 SGHAT, CDR2 FQNNGV. V gave up 7 bases and J gave up 7 bases, with 17 bases separating them. For the CDR3, the DNA is TGTGCCAGCACCTTTGGGTTCTCTGGAAATGAGCAGTTCTTC. Protein product: CASTFGFSGNEQFF.

The genes are TRBV7-6 and TRBJ2-3, with D perhaps TRBD2 (5 bases). CDR3 length equals 13 residues. Germline V lookup: CDR1 SGHVS, CDR2 FNYEAQ. The V end was cut by 4 bases, the J end by 3 bases, with 8 bases between. CDR3 region: CASSWERTDTQYF. CDR3 sequence (DNA): TGTGCCAGCAGCTGGGAGCGGACAGATACGCAGTATTTT.

This clonotype was observed a handful of times. CDR3 in amino acids: CASSLTGKAFF. DNA of the CDR3: TGTGCCAGCAGCTTAACTGGGAAAGCTTTCTTT. The V gene is TRBV7-2, the J gene TRBJ1-1; no clear D. The CDR3 totals 11 residues. CDR1 SGHTA and CDR2 FQGNSA come from the germline V gene. Trimming stripped 2 bases from V and 9 bases from J, with 7 bases between.

The chain joins TRBV24-1 to TRBJ2-3; 10 bases map to TRBD2. V lost 4 bases and J lost 1; bases outside the gene matches: 4. Germline V gene lookup returns CDR1 KGHDR and CDR2 SFDVKD. The CDR3 length is 16 residues. The CDR3 bases are TGTGCCACCAGTGACCCAGGGACTAGCGGCACAGATACGCAGTATTTT. It encodes CATSDPGTSGTDTQYF.

V gene TRBV12-3 or TRBV12-4 combines with J gene TRBJ2-7; 11 bases fit TRBD2. Trimming took 6 bases from V and 6 from J; bases not matched to a gene: 4. The CDR3 is 13 residues long. CDR3 in DNA: TGTGCCAGCAGCCTAGCGGGAGGTGGCGAGCAGTACTTC. Amino acid sequence: CASSLAGGGEQYF.

Only a few counts were recorded for this clonotype. The chain joins TRBV6-5 to TRBJ2-2, with TRBD1 matching 7 bases. From germline, CDR1 is MNHEY and CDR2 SVGAGI. CDR3 length: 16 residues. V was pared by 7 bases and J by 1 base, with 9 bases of the junction left unmatched. The CDR3, as DNA: TGTGCCAGCAAAAAACCCGGGACAGAGAACACCGGGGAGCTGTTTTTT. This translates into CASKKPGTENTGELFF.

The chain links TRBV7-2 to TRBJ1-1; D is possibly TRBD1 (5 bases). The CDR3 length is 16 residues. The V gene lost 5 bases and the J gene lost 4 bases, with 20 bases spanning the gap. Germline V gene data show CDR1 as SGHTA and CDR2 as FQGNSA. For the CDR3, the DNA is TGTGCCAGCAGCCCTAGGGAAGCAGGGTGGGGCACTGAAGCTTTCTTT. Residues: CASSPREAGWGTEAFF.

The chain couples TRBV24-1 to TRBJ2-1; TRBD1 might be the D (7 bases). CDR1 is KGHDR, CDR2 SFDVKD, per germline. CDR3 length: 15 residues. The germline V and J ends were trimmed by 9 bases and 4 bases, with 18 bases remaining between them. This CDR3 is CATGPRDRDYNEQFF. The DNA of the CDR3 is TGTGCCACCGGTCCGCGGGACAGAGATTACAATGAGCAGTTCTTC.

This clonotype was seen only a few times. The J gene is TRBJ2-2, the V gene TRBV7-9; D unclear. The V end was cut by 3 bases, the J end by 1 base, with 6 bases between. The CDR3 runs 14 residues. Per the germline V gene, CDR1 is SEHNR and CDR2 is FQNEAQ (reference sequence). The CDR3: CASSFPMNTGELFF. The CDR3 DNA reads as TGTGCCAGCAGCTTCCCCATGAACACCGGGGAGCTGTTTTTT.

V is TRBV6-5 and J is TRBJ1-2, with D unclear. V lost 11 bases to trimming and J lost 5 bases, with 21 bases between them. This CDR3 is built from 14 residues. Germline loops: CDR1 MNHEY, CDR2 SVGAGI. The CDR3 nucleotides are TGTGCCTCCTTGAGGAGATTCAGACCTTATGGCTACACCTTC. It encodes CASLRRFRPYGYTF.

V gene TRBV7-2 combines with J gene TRBJ1-5; 8 positions match TRBD1. With 5 bases clipped from V and 5 bases from J, the junction kept 8 bases outside the gene matches. This CDR3 spans 15 amino acids. Germline CDR1 and CDR2: SGHTA and FQGNSA. The CDR3 DNA reads as TGTGCCAGCAGCCTGAGGACAGGGATGGATCAGCCCCAGCATTTT. Amino acids: CASSLRTGMDQPQHF.

This clonotype was picked up a small number of times. The V call is TRBV4-3, the J call TRBJ2-3; 12 nucleotides align to TRBD2. Per germline, CDR1 LGHNA and CDR2 YSLEER. V shed 1 base, J shed 4 bases, and the junction held 6 bases outside the gene matches. This CDR3 contains 17 residues. The CDR3 sequence is CASSQGGLAGGPDTQYF. Here the CDR3 DNA reads TGCGCCAGCAGCCAAGGTGGGCTAGCGGGAGGGCCAGATACGCAGTATTTT.

This clonotype was observed a handful of times. The CDR3 here is CASSSRTGDNEQFF. CDR3 coding DNA: TGTGCCAGCTCATCCCGGACAGGGGACAATGAGCAGTTCTTC. The chain links TRBV18 to TRBJ2-1; 9 bases map to TRBD1. V trimming: 5 bases; J trimming: 5 bases; junction bases outside the gene matches: 4. This CDR3 comprises 14 residues. Germline V gene data show CDR1 as KGHSH and CDR2 as LQKENI.

This clonotype was observed a few times. The rearrangement joins TRBV19 to TRBJ2-1; D uncertain. Germline loops: CDR1 LNHDA, CDR2 SQIVND (reference sequence). The CDR3 sequence is 13 residues long. Trimming took off 2 bases at V and 3 bases at J, with 5 bases between the two ends. The CDR3 bases are TGTGCCAGTAGTATAATTCGCTACAATGAGCAGTTCTTC. It yields the protein CASSIIRYNEQFF.

This clonotype occurred a few times. The chain carries TRBV24-1 and TRBJ2-2; 7 bases are shared with TRBD1. Germline CDR1 KGHDR, CDR2 SFDVKD. CDR3 length equals 14 residues. Trimming took 5 bases from V and 4 from J; bases not matched to a gene: 3. The DNA of the CDR3 is TGTGCCACCAGTGTATCAGGGGGCACCGGGGAGCTGTTTTTT. Protein sequence: CATSVSGGTGELFF.

V gene TRBV7-6 combines with J gene TRBJ2-3, with D maybe TRBD2 (5 bases). V lost 5 bases to trimming and J lost 4 bases, with 16 bases between them. The CDR3 loop spans 15 amino acids. The germline V gene has CDR1 SGHVS and CDR2 FNYEAQ. The CDR3 here is CASSPTAGSADTQYF. CDR3 DNA sequence: TGTGCCAGCAGCCCAACGGCGGGTTCCGCAGATACGCAGTATTTT.

As concerns this clonotype: A much bigger clone sits one base away, suggesting this may be a read error. V and J are TRBV5-4 and TRBJ2-5; D unclear. V was trimmed by 2 bases and J by 5 bases, leaving 7 bases between them. The CDR3 loop spans 12 amino acids. Germline CDR1 reads SGHNT; CDR2 reads YYREEE (reference sequence). The CDR3, as DNA: TGTGCCAGCAGCTTACCTTGGGAGACCCAGTACTTC. It specifies CASSLPWETQYF. Full variable domain (outside the CDR3, taken from reference TRBV5-4 and TRBJ2-5): ETGVTQSPTHLIKTRGQQVTLRCSSQSGHNTVSWYQQALGQGPQFIFQYYREEENGRGNFPPRFSGLQFPNYSSELNVNALELDDSALYLCASSLPWETQYFGPGTRLLVL.

This clonotype has just a few counts. The chain employs TRBV6-2 or TRBV6-3 and TRBJ2-7; 8 bases map to TRBD2. The CDR3 covers 15 residues. Germline trimming cut 5 bases from V and 5 bases from J; bases unmatched to any gene: 11. Germline V CDR1 and CDR2: MNHEY, SVGEGT. This chain's CDR3 is CASSRPGLGLNEQYV. As DNA, the CDR3 is TGTGCCAGCAGTCGGCCGGGACTAGGACTTAACGAGCAGTACGTC.